This T cell receptor beta chain is drawn from a study of memory CD8 T cells in hepatitis C reinfection. At the level of the study: After reinfection, a couple of primary-infection resolvers became chronically infected. HCV reinfection: RNA-positive following two negative tests at least 60 days apart.

Time point specified: pre-reinfection, 55 to 20 weeks before reinfection detection. The sorted cells went straight to TCR sequencing with no prior in vitro expansion. Method: immunoSEQ multiplex PCR; TCRdb's copy keeps in-frame clones and lacks some. The data contain over 5,500 clones, over 75% of them singletons. Sequencing was done on a sample of naive CD8+ T cells sorted from blood. The sequence came from a man in his fifties with hepatitis C virus infection.

CDR3 protein: CASSERTGVKYEQYF. DNA of the CDR3: TGCGCCAGCAGCGAACGGACGGGAGTTAAGTACGAGCAGTACTTC. V usage is TRBV5-1 and J usage is TRBJ2-7, with a tentative D call TRBD2 (6 bases). The CDR3 is 15 residues long. Between the trimmed V and J ends, which lost 4 bases and 4 bases, there was a span of 18 bases. Germline loops: CDR1 SGHRS, CDR2 YFSETQ. Filled out from reference TRBV5-1 and TRBJ2-7, the complete variable domain reads KAGVTQTPRYLIKTRGQQVTLSCSPISGHRSVSWYQQTPGQGLQFLFEYFSETQRNKGNFPGRFSGRQFSNSRSEMNVSTLELGDSALYLCASSERTGVKYEQYFGPGTRLTVT.